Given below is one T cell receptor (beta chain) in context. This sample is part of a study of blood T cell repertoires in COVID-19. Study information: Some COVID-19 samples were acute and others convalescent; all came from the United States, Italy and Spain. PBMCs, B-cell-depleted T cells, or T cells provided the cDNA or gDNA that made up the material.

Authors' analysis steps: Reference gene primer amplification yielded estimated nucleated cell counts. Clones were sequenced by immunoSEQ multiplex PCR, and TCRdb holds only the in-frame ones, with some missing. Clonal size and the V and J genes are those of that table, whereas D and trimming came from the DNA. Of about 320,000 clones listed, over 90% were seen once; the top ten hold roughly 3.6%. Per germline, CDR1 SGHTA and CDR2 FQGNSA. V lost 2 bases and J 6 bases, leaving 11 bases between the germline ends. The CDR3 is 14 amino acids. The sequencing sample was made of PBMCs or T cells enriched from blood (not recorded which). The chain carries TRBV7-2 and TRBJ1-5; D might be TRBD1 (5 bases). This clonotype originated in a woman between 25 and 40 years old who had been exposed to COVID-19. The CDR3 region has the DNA TGTGCCAGCAGCTTACAAGGGCAGGGTCAGCCCCAGCATTTT. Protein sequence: CASSLQGQGQPQHF.